This T cell receptor beta chain was found in a study of blood T cell repertoires in COVID-19. Profiled with immunoSEQ multiplex PCR; TCRdb holds only in-frame clones, not every one. The sample comprises around 160,000 clones, approximately 80% of which are singletons, and roughly 9.6% rests with the top ten. The CDR3 loop spans 16 amino acids. The germline V and J ends were trimmed by 0 bases and 0 bases, with 10 bases remaining between them. The germline gives CDR1 MNHEY, CDR2 SVGAGI. Participants were aged about 18 to 90 years, lived in roughly 23 US areas, and enrolled virtually. Participants reported their clinical history, and cohort assignment relied on those reports.

Sequencing was done on a sample of PBMCs or T cells enriched from blood (not recorded which). The origin of this receptor is a man aged 45-60 years who had recovered from COVID-19. The genes are TRBV6-5 and TRBJ2-3, with TRBD2 as a possible D gene (6 bases). Here the CDR3 DNA reads TGTGCCAGCAGTTACTCGATAGGGACTAGCACAGATACGCAGTATTTT. This translates into CASSYSIGTSTDTQYF.